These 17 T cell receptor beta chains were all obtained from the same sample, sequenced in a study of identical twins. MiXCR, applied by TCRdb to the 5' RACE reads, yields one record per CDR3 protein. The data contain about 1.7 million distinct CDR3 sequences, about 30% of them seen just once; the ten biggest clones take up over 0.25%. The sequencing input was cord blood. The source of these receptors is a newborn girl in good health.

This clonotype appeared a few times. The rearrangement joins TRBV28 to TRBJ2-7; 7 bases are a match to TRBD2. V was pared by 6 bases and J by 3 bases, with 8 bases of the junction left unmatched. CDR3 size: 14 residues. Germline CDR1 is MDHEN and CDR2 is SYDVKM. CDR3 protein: CASRSGGSFYEQYF. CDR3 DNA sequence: TGTGCCAGCAGATCTGGCGGGAGCTTCTACGAGCAGTACTTC.

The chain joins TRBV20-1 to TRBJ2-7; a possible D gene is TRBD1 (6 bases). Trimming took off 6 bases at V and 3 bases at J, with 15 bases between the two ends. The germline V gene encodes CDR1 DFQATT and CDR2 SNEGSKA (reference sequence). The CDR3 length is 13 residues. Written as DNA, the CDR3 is TGCAGTGCGTCACCGGGACAAATCTACGAGCAGTACTTC. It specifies CSASPGQIYEQYF.

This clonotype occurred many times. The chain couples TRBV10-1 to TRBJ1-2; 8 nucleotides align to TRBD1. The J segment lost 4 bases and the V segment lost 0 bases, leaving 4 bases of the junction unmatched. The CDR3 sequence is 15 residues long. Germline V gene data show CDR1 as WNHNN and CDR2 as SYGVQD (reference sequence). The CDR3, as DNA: TGCGCCAGCAGTGAGTCAAGAGGGACAGGCTATGGCTACACCTTC. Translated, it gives CASSESRGTGYGYTF.

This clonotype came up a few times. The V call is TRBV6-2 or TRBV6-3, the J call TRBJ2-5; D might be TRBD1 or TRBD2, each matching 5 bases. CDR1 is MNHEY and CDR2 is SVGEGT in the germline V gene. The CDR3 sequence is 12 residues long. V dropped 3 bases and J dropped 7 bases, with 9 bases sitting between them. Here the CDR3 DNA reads TGTGCCAGCAGTTATGGGGGACGGACCCAGTACTTC. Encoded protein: CASSYGGRTQYF.

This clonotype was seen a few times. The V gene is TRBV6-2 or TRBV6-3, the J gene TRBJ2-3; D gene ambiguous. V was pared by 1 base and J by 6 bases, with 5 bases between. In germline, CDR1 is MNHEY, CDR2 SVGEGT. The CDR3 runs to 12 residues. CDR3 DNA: TGTGCCAGCAGTTACTACGCGGATACGCAGTATTTT. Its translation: CASSYYADTQYF.

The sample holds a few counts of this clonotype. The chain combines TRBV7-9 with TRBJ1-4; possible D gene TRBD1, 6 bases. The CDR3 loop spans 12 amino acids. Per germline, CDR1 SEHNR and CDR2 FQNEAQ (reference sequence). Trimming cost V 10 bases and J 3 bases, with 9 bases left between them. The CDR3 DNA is TGTGCCACCAACAGGGCTAATGAAAAACTGTTTTTT. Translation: CATNRANEKLFF.

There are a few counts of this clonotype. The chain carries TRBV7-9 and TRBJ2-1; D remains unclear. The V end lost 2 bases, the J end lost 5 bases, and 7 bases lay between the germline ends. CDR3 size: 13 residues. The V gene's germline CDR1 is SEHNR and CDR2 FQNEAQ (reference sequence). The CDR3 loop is CASSLKTNNEQFF. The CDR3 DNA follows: TGTGCCAGCAGCTTAAAGACAAACAATGAGCAGTTCTTC.

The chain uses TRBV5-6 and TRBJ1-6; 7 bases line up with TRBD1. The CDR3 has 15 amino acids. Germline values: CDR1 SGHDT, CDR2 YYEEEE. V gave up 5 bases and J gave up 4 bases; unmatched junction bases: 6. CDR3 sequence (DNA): TGTGCCAGCAGGAAACAGGGGAGGTATAATTCACCCCTCCACTTT. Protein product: CASRKQGRYNSPLHF.

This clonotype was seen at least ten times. The DNA for the CDR3 is TGTGCCAGCAGTGGGGACAGCAACGAGCAGTACTTC. Translation gives CASSGDSNEQYF. The chain combines TRBV28 with TRBJ2-7; 7 positions match TRBD1. The CDR3 runs to 12 residues. The germline V gene has CDR1 MDHEN and CDR2 SYDVKM. The ends lost 5 bases at V and 5 bases at J; junction bases unmatched: 3.

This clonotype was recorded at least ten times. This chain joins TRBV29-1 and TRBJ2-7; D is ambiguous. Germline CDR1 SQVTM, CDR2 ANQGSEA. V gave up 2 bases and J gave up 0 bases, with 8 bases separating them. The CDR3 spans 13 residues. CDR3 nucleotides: TGCAGCGTTGAATACGGCAGCTCCTACGAGCAGTACTTC. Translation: CSVEYGSSYEQYF.

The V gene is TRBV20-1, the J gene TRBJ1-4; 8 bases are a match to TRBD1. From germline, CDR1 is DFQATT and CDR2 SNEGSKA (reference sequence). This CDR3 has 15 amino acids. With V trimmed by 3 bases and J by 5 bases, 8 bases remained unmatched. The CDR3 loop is CSASNLGQGNEKLFF. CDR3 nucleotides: TGCAGTGCTAGCAACCTCGGACAGGGAAATGAAAAACTGTTTTTT.

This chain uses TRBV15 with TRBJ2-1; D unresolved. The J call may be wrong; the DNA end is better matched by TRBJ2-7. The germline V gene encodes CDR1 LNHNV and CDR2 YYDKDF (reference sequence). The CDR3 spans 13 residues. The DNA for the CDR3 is TGTGCCACCAGCTCCTCCTCCTACAATGAGCAGTACTTC. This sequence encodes CATSSSSYNEQYF.

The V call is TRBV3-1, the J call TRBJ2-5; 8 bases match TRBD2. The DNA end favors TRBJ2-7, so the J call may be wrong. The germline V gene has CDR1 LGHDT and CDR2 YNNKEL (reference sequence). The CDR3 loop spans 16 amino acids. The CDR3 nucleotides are TGTGCCAGCAGCCATTCTGTAGTGCGGGGGGCCTACGAGCAGTACTTC. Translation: CASSHSVVRGAYEQYF.

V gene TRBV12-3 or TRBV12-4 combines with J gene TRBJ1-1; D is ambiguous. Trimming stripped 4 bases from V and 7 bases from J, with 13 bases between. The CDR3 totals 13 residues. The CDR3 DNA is TGTGCCAGCAGTTCAGGCCCGGGCGGTGAAGCTTTCTTT. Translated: CASSSGPGGEAFF.

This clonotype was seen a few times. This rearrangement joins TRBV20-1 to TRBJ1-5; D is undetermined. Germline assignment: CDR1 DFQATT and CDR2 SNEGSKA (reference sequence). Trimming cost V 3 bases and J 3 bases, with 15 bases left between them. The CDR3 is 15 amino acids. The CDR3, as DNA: TGCAGTGCTAGCGGGGTGGTCAGCTACAATCAGCCCCAGCATTTT. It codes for CSASGVVSYNQPQHF.

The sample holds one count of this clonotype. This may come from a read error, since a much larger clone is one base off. The CDR3 DNA reads as TGCAGCGTTGAAGAACGAGGGGGTTCCTACGATCAGTACTTC. It is translated as CSVEERGGSYDQYF. The chain couples TRBV29-1 to TRBJ2-5, with D tentatively TRBD1 (6 bases). Germline V gene lookup returns CDR1 SQVTM and CDR2 ANQGSEA. The ends were cut back, 0 bases at V and 11 bases at J, with 19 bases in the middle. The CDR3 contains 14 residues.

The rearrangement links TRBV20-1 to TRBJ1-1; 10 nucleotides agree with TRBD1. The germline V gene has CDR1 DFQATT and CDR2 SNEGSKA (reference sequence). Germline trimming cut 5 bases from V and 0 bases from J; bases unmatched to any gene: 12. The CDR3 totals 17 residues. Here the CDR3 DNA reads TGCAGTGCTTTCGACAGGGGGCGAAGGTTGATGAACACTGAAGCTTTCTTT. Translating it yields CSAFDRGRRLMNTEAFF.